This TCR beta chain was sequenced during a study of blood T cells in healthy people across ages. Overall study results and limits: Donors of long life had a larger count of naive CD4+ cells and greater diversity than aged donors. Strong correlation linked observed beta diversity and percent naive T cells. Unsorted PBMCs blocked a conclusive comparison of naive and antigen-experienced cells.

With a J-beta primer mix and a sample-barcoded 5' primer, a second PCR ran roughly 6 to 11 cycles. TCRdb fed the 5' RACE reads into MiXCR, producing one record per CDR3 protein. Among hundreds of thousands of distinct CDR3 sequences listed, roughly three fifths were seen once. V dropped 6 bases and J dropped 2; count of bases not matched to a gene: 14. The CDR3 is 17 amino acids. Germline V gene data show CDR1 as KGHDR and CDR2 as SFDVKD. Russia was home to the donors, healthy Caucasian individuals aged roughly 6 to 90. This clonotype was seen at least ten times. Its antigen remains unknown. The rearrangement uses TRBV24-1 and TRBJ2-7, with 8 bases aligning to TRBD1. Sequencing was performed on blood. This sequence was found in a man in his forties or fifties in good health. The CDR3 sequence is CATSMSRGRESTYEQYF. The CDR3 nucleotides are TGTGCCACCAGTATGAGCAGGGGGCGCGAGTCCACCTACGAGCAGTACTTC.